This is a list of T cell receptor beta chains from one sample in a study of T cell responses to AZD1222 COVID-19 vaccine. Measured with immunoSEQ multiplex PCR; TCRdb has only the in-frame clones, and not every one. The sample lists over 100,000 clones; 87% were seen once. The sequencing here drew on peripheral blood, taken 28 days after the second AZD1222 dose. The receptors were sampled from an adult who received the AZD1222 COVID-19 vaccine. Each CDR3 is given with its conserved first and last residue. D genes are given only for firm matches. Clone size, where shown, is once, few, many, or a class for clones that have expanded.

CDR3 DNA: TGTGCCAGCAGCCCGACCCGCGGTGGGAACACTGAAGCTTTCTTT
CDR3 protein: CASSPTRGGNTEAFF
D gene: .
clone size: .
V gene: TRBV7-9
J gene: TRBJ1-1

CDR3 DNA: TGTGCCATCAGTACAGGATTCGCGACACCCCTCCACTTT
CDR3 protein: CAISTGFATPLHF
D gene: .
clone size: .
V gene: TRBV10-3
J gene: TRBJ1-6

CDR3 DNA: TGTGCCAGCAGCCGCCTGGAATTATCTGCGACCCAGTACTTC
CDR3 protein: CASSRLELSATQYF
D gene: .
clone size: .
V gene: TRBV4-2
J gene: TRBJ2-5

CDR3 DNA: TGTGCCAGCAGTGAAGTTGGCTTCGGGCAGTACTTC
CDR3 protein: CASSEVGFGQYF
D gene: .
clone size: .
V gene: TRBV2
J gene: TRBJ2-7

CDR3 DNA: TGTGCCAGCAGCCCCTCAGGAGGGGGCCGGACCTACGAGCAGTACTTC
CDR3 protein: CASSPSGGGRTYEQYF
D gene: .
clone size: .
V gene: TRBV4-2
J gene: TRBJ2-7

CDR3 DNA: TGTGCCAGCTCACTCACCCGGACAGATTCCTACGAGCAGTACTTC
CDR3 protein: CASSLTRTDSYEQYF
D gene: .
clone size: .
V gene: TRBV18
J gene: TRBJ2-7

CDR3 DNA: TGTGCCAGTAGTGTCCGGGCATACAACACCGGGGAGCTGTTTTTT
CDR3 protein: CASSVRAYNTGELFF
D gene: .
clone size: .
V gene: TRBV19
J gene: TRBJ2-2

CDR3 DNA: TGTGCCAGCAGCCGACGACTAGCGGGGGGTGGTAGCACAGATACGCAGTATTTT
CDR3 protein: CASSRRLAGGGSTDTQYF
D gene: TRBD2
clone size: .
V gene: TRBV6-6
J gene: TRBJ2-3

CDR3 DNA: TGCAGTGCTCCCAGAGGGGAAAAACTGTTTTTT
CDR3 protein: CSAPRGEKLFF
D gene: .
clone size: .
V gene: TRBV20-1
J gene: TRBJ1-4

CDR3 DNA: TGTGCCAGTAGTACGGTGGAGGGGGCGGGAGCTTTCTTT
CDR3 protein: CASSTVEGAGAFF
D gene: TRBD1
clone size: .
V gene: TRBV19
J gene: TRBJ1-1

CDR3 DNA: TGTGCCAGTAGTATGGGTTGGCAGCCTAGCAATCAGCCCCAGCATTTT
CDR3 protein: CASSMGWQPSNQPQHF
D gene: .
clone size: .
V gene: TRBV19
J gene: TRBJ1-5

CDR3 DNA: TGTGCCAGTAGTCCGGCTAAGAACGACGTCTACGAGCAGTACTTC
CDR3 protein: CASSPAKNDVYEQYF
D gene: .
clone size: .
V gene: TRBV19
J gene: TRBJ2-7

CDR3 DNA: TGCAGTGCTAGTCCAGGGACTCCGGATAATTCACCCCTCCACTTT
CDR3 protein: CSASPGTPDNSPLHF
D gene: .
clone size: once
V gene: TRBV20-1
J gene: TRBJ1-6

CDR3 DNA: TGTGCCAGCAGGGCAGGGACCTACGAGCAGTACTTC
CDR3 protein: CASRAGTYEQYF
D gene: .
clone size: .
V gene: TRBV6-5
J gene: TRBJ2-7

CDR3 DNA: TGTGCCAGCAGCAGCCTCGGAACTGGAAACACCATATATTTT
CDR3 protein: CASSSLGTGNTIYF
D gene: .
clone size: .
V gene: TRBV5-4
J gene: TRBJ1-3

CDR3 DNA: TGTGCCAGCAGCCCAATCCAGGCTAACTATGGCTACACCTTC
CDR3 protein: CASSPIQANYGYTF
D gene: .
clone size: few
V gene: TRBV9
J gene: TRBJ1-2

CDR3 DNA: TGTGCCAGCAGCCAAGATGCGTTGCTTTGGGGCTACACCTTC
CDR3 protein: CASSQDALLWGYTF
D gene: .
clone size: .
V gene: TRBV4-2
J gene: TRBJ1-2

CDR3 DNA: TGTGCCAGCAGCCCGGACAGGAACTATGGCTACACCTTC
CDR3 protein: CASSPDRNYGYTF
D gene: TRBD1
clone size: .
V gene: TRBV5-5
J gene: TRBJ1-2

CDR3 DNA: TGTGCCAGCAGCACACGGCCCTGGGGTCTTGGAAACACCATATATTTT
CDR3 protein: CASSTRPWGLGNTIYF
D gene: .
clone size: once
V gene: TRBV7-6
J gene: TRBJ1-3

CDR3 DNA: TGCGCCAGCAGCCAAGATTCGGGAGTACAGGGCCGAGCTTTCTTT
CDR3 protein: CASSQDSGVQGRAFF
D gene: .
clone size: .
V gene: TRBV4-3
J gene: TRBJ1-1

CDR3 DNA: TGTGCCAGCAGTTACCCCGGACAGGGAGATCAGCCCCAGCATTTT
CDR3 protein: CASSYPGQGDQPQHF
D gene: TRBD1
clone size: once
V gene: TRBV6-2/TRBV6-3
J gene: TRBJ1-5

CDR3 DNA: TGTGCCAGTAAGGTCGGCCGAACTAATGAAAAACTGTTTTTT
CDR3 protein: CASKVGRTNEKLFF
D gene: .
clone size: .
V gene: TRBV19
J gene: TRBJ1-4

CDR3 DNA: TGTGCCAGCGCCCCTCCGGGACAGGTACGGAATGAGCAGTTCTTC
CDR3 protein: CASAPPGQVRNEQFF
D gene: TRBD1
clone size: .
V gene: TRBV6-5
J gene: TRBJ2-1

CDR3 DNA: TGCGCCAGCAGCCCAACGCCCGGTAGCGCGCCGGTGGATACGCAGTATTTT
CDR3 protein: CASSPTPGSAPVDTQYF
D gene: .
clone size: .
V gene: TRBV4-3
J gene: TRBJ2-3

CDR3 DNA: TGTGCCAGCAGCCAAGATCTTCAGGAGCCCTACGAGCAGTACTTC
CDR3 protein: CASSQDLQEPYEQYF
D gene: .
clone size: .
V gene: TRBV3-1/TRBV3-2
J gene: TRBJ2-7